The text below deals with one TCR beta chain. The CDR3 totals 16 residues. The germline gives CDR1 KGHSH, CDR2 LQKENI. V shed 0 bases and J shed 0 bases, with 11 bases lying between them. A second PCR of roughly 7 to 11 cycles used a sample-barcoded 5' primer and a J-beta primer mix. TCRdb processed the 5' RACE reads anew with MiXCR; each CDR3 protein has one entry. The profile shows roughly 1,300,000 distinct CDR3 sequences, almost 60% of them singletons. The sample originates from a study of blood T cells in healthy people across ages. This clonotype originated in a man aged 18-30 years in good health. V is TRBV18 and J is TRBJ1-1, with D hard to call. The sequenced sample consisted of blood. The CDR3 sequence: CASSPPTTYMNTEAFF. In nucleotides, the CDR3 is TGTGCCAGCTCACCACCGACCACCTACATGAACACTGAAGCTTTCTTT.